This entry is about one T cell receptor (beta chain). Its antigen is undetermined. The sample originates from a study of a mutant IDH1 vaccine in newly diagnosed glioma. TCRdb's copy holds only in-frame clones and misses some; the assay was immunoSEQ multiplex PCR. The sample consists of 50,000 to 70,000 clones, 83% of them appearing once. Noted time point: week 47, end of study. Each dose delivered 300 ug of mutant IDH1 20-mer peptide subcutaneously with imiquimod. The study enrolled donors with new WHO grade 3 or 4 IDH1-mutant, ATRX-lost astrocytomas. In germline, CDR1 is SGHNT, CDR2 YYREEE (reference sequence). V lost 4 bases and J lost 3; bases outside the gene matches: 3. CDR3 length: 14 residues.

The TCR sequence derives from a woman between 45 and 65 years old with glioma. The chain links TRBV5-4 to TRBJ1-2, with 10 positions matching TRBD1. The sequencing here drew on PBMCs, taken from a glioma patient whose treatment included an IDH1 peptide vaccine. CDR3 in amino acids: CASSLGTGDYGYTF. CDR3 coding DNA: TGTGCCAGCAGCCTCGGGACAGGGGACTATGGCTACACCTTC.